Shown below are 18 T cell receptor beta chains from a single sample sequenced in a study of blood T cells in healthy people across ages. Primers used in a second PCR of roughly 6 to 12 cycles were a sample-barcoded 5' primer and a J-beta primer mix. A single record per CDR3 protein comes from TCRdb applying MiXCR to the 5' RACE reads. The sample has about 1,400,000 distinct CDR3 sequences; roughly 40% are singletons. Sequencing used blood. The receptors stem from a woman between 18 and 29 years old in good health.

The chain joins TRBV7-2 to TRBJ2-1; 12 nucleotides line up with TRBD2. The V gene end was trimmed by 6 bases and the J gene end by 6 bases; junction bases not matched to a gene: 9. Germline assignment: CDR1 SGHTA and CDR2 FQGNSA. The CDR3 is made up of 16 amino acids. The CDR3 reads CASRNGLAGQRNEQFF. The CDR3 DNA reads as TGTGCCAGCAGAAATGGACTAGCGGGGCAGCGCAATGAGCAGTTCTTC.

This rearrangement joins TRBV4-1 to TRBJ2-5; the match to TRBD2 covers 11 bases. Germline CDR1 and CDR2: MGHRA and YSYEKL. The CDR3 consists of 17 residues. J lost 11 bases, V lost 2 bases, and 16 bases had no gene match. The CDR3 here is CASSQKLPGTSGNEQYF. DNA of the CDR3: TGCGCCAGCAGCCAAAAGTTACCCGGGACTAGCGGCAATGAGCAGTACTTC.

The chain combines TRBV18 with TRBJ2-7; 13 bases match TRBD2. The CDR3 sequence is 16 residues long. J was trimmed by 3 bases and V by 3 bases; bases with no gene match: 5. Germline CDR1 is KGHSH and CDR2 is LQKENI. The CDR3 DNA reads TGTGCCAGCTCACCCCGGACTAGCGGGAGCCTCTACGAGCAGTACTTC. It encodes CASSPRTSGSLYEQYF.

CDR3 sequence: CASSGMTHLDTQYF. CDR3 DNA: TGTGCCAGCAGTGGTATGACCCACCTAGATACGCAGTATTTT. This chain uses TRBV25-1 with TRBJ2-3, with D unresolved. The CDR3 is 14 amino acids. Trimming removed 4 bases from V and 5 bases from J, with 13 bases in between. Germline CDR1 MGHDK, CDR2 SYGVNS.

The genes are TRBV20-1 and TRBJ2-3; 7 nucleotides match TRBD1. Germline lookup yields CDR1 DFQATT and CDR2 SNEGSKA (reference sequence). This CDR3 has 14 residues. The V gene end was trimmed by 5 bases and the J gene end by 2 bases; junction bases not matched to a gene: 7. CDR3 nucleotides: TGCAGTGCTCTACCGGGACAGAACACAGATACGCAGTATTTT. It encodes CSALPGQNTDTQYF.

The V and J genes are TRBV16 and TRBJ1-4; tentative D call: TRBD1 (6 bases). Germline CDR1 reads KGHSY; CDR2 reads FQNENV. The CDR3 covers 14 residues. V lost 3 bases, J lost 15 bases, and 20 bases lay in between. The CDR3 nucleotides are TGTGCCAGCAGCCAGGAGGGGGGGGACCCCTCCATGTTTTTT. Encoded protein: CASSQEGGDPSMFF. Supplemented by reference TRBV16 and TRBJ1-4, the full variable domain reads GEEVAQTPKHLVRGEGQKAKLYCAPIKGHSYVFWYQQVLKNEFKFLISFQNENVFDETGMPKERFSAKCLPNSPCSLEIQATKLEDSAVYFCASSQEGGDPSMFFGSGTQLSVL.

The chain recombines TRBV7-9 with TRBJ1-2; perhaps TRBD1 as D (5 bases). The CDR3 sequence is 14 residues long. Germline V gene data show CDR1 as SEHNR and CDR2 as FQNEAQ (reference sequence). The germline V and J ends were trimmed by 4 bases and 2 bases, with 11 bases remaining between them. DNA for the CDR3: TGTGCCAGCAGCTCGCGGGGCAGAAACTATGGCTACACCTTC. It specifies CASSSRGRNYGYTF.

On this clonotype: This may be a read error, as it is one base from a much larger clone. V and J are TRBV12-5 and TRBJ2-3; TRBD2 is a possible D gene (5 bases). Germline CDR1 and CDR2: LGHNT and FRNRAP. The CDR3 is made up of 16 amino acids. The CDR3 is CVSAGGRPLSTDTQYF. The CDR3 nucleotides are TGTGTTAGTGCCGGTGGGAGACCGCTTAGCACAGATACGCAGTATTTT.

The chain uses TRBV20-1 and TRBJ2-3, with 8 bases that match TRBD2. Germline CDR1 and CDR2: DFQATT and SNEGSKA (reference sequence). The CDR3 covers 14 residues. V was clipped by 5 bases and J by 3 bases; unmatched bases: 7. This CDR3 is CSAFEASGTDTQYF. The CDR3 coding sequence is TGCAGTGCTTTCGAGGCTAGCGGGACAGATACGCAGTATTTT.

The V gene is TRBV11-2, the J gene TRBJ2-7; TRBD2 agrees at 9 bases. V was pared by 3 bases and J by 6 bases, with 6 bases of the junction left unmatched. The length of the CDR3 is 14 residues. Germline CDR1 reads SGHAT; CDR2 reads FQNNGV. The CDR3 is CASSLTSGVGEQYF. Here the CDR3 DNA reads TGTGCCAGCAGCTTGACTAGCGGAGTGGGCGAGCAGTACTTC.

The V and J genes are TRBV7-6 and TRBJ2-3, with 8 nucleotides matching TRBD2. V trimming: 6 bases; J trimming: 2 bases; junction bases outside the gene matches: 10. There are 16 residues in the CDR3. Germline CDR1 reads SGHVS; CDR2 reads FNYEAQ. CDR3 protein: CASSQGNGRATDTQYF. CDR3 in DNA: TGTGCCAGCAGTCAAGGGAACGGGAGGGCCACAGATACGCAGTATTTT. Filled out from reference TRBV7-6 and TRBJ2-3, the complete variable domain reads GAGVSQSPRYKVTKRGQDVALRCDPISGHVSLYWYRQALGQGPEFLTYFNYEAQQDKSGLPNDRFSAERPEGSISTLTIQRTEQRDSAMYRCASSQGNGRATDTQYFGPGTRLTVL.

In its sample, this clonotype was seen once. This chain links TRBV2 with TRBJ2-3; D unresolved. Trimming pared 2 bases from V and 10 bases from J, leaving 10 bases between. Germline CDR1 reads SNHLY; CDR2 reads FYNNEI. The CDR3 covers 12 residues. Written as DNA, the CDR3 is TGTGCCAGCAGTGAAATAGGCTGGGCGCAGTATTTT. Amino acid sequence: CASSEIGWAQYF.

The chain employs TRBV27 and TRBJ2-7, with TRBD2 matching over 7 bases. The ends lost 5 bases at V and 3 bases at J; junction bases unmatched: 10. Germline V gene sequence: CDR1 MNHEY, CDR2 SMNVEV (reference sequence). CDR3 length: 15 residues. The CDR3: CASSVSGASYYEQYF. The DNA for the CDR3 is TGTGCCAGCAGTGTCAGCGGGGCGAGCTACTACGAGCAGTACTTC.

The sample holds a few counts of this clonotype. The chain links TRBV7-9 to TRBJ2-1; 10 nucleotides match TRBD1. The CDR3 sequence is 16 residues long. CDR1 and CDR2 from the germline V gene are SEHNR and FQNEAQ (reference sequence). Losses at the gene ends were 5 bases for V and 2 bases for J; bases not matched to a gene: 6. CDR3 sequence (DNA): TGTGCCAGCAGCCTAGGGACAGGGGAAGCCTACAATGAGCAGTTCTTC. Translated: CASSLGTGEAYNEQFF.

Comment on this clonotype: This may arise from a read error, as a much more abundant clone is one base away. The V call is TRBV7-2, the J call TRBJ1-1; D not resolved. The V end lost 1 base, the J end lost 0 bases, and 3 bases lay between the germline ends. The CDR3 has 13 amino acids. Germline V gene lookup returns CDR1 SGHTA and CDR2 FQGNSA. The CDR3 DNA reads as TGTACCAGCAGCTTAGGGATGAACACTGAAGCTTTCTTT. Protein sequence: CTSSLGMNTEAFF.

This chain joins TRBV6-6 and TRBJ2-6, with 8 positions matching TRBD1. Unmatched junction bases numbered 5, after V lost 7 bases and J lost 0 bases. The CDR3 runs 16 residues. Germline V gene sequence: CDR1 MNHNY, CDR2 SVGAGI (reference sequence). The CDR3, as DNA: TGTGCCAGCAAGACAGGGGTCAACTCTGGGGCCAACGTCCTGACTTTC. Amino acids: CASKTGVNSGANVLTF.

At least ten counts were recorded for this clonotype. V gene TRBV13 combines with J gene TRBJ2-1, with 10 bases identical to TRBD1. The CDR3 loop spans 15 amino acids. The germline CDR1 and CDR2 sequences are PRHDT and FYEKMQ (reference sequence). J lost 6 bases, V lost 2 bases, and 4 bases had no gene match. CDR3 region: CASSLLRDRGNEQFF. The CDR3 DNA reads as TGTGCCAGCAGCTTACTTCGGGACAGGGGCAATGAGCAGTTCTTC.

The chain carries TRBV6-5 and TRBJ1-6; no definite D call. V lost 1 base and J 7 bases, leaving 8 bases between the germline ends. The CDR3 consists of 14 residues. Germline V gives CDR1 MNHEY, CDR2 SVGAGI. The CDR3 region is CASSYFFGNSPLHF. Here the CDR3 DNA reads TGTGCCAGCAGTTACTTTTTCGGGAATTCACCCCTCCACTTT.